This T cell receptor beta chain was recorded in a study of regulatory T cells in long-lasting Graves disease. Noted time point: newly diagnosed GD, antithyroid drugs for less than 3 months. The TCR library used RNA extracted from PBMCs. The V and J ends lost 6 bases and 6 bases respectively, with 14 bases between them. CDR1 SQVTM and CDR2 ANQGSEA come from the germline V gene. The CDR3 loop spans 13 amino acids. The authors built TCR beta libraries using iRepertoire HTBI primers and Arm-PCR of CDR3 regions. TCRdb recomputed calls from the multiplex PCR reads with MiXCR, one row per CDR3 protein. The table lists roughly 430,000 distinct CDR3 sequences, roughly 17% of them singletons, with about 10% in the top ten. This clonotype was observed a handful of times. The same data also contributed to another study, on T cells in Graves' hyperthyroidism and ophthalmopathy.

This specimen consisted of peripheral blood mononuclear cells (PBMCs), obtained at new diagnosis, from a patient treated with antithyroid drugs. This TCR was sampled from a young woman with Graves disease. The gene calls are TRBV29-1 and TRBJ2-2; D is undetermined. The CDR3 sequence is CSVETQRAGELFF. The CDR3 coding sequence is TGCAGCGTAGAAACGCAACGAGCCGGGGAGCTGTTTTTT.